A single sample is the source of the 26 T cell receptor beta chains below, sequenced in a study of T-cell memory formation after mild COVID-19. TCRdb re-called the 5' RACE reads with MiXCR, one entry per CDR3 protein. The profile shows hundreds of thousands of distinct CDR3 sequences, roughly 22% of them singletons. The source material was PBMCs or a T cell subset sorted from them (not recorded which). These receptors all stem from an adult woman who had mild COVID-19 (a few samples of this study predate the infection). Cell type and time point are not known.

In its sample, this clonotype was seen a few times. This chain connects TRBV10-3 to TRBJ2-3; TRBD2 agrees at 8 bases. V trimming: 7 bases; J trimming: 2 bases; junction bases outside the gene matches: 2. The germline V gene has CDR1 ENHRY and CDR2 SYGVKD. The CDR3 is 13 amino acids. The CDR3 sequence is CAIKGLATDTQYF. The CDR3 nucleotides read TGTGCCATCAAAGGACTAGCCACAGATACGCAGTATTTT.

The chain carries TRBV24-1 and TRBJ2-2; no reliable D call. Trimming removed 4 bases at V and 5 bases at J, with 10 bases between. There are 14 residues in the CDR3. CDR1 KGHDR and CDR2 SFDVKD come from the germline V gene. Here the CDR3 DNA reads TGTGCCACCAGTGACCCTGACCGGACCGGGGAGCTGTTTTTT. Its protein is CATSDPDRTGELFF.

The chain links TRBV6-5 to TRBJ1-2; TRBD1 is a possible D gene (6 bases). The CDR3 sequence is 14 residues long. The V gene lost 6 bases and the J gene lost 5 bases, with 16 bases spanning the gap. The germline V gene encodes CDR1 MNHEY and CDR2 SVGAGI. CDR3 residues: CASSLGQWGYGYTF. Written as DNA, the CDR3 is TGTGCCAGCAGCCTCGGACAGTGGGGATATGGCTACACCTTC.

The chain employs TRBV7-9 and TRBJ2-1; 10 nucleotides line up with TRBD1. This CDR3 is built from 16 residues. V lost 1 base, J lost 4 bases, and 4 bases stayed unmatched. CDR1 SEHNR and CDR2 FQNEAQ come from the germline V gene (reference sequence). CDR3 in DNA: TGTGCCAGCAGCTTAGAAGGGGGACAGGGGTACAATGAGCAGTTCTTC. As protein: CASSLEGGQGYNEQFF.

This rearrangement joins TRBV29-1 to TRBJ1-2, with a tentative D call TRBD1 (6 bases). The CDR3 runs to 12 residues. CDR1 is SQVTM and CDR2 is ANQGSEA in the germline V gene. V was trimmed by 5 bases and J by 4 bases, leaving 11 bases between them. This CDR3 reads CSVKQGAYGYTF. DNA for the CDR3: TGCAGCGTTAAACAGGGAGCCTATGGCTACACCTTC.

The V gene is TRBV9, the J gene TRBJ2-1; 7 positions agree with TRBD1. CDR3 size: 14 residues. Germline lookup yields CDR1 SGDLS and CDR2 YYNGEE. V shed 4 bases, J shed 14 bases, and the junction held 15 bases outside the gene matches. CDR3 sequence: CASSPRDSPPAEFF. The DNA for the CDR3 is TGTGCCAGCAGCCCCCGGGACAGTCCCCCCGCTGAGTTCTTC.

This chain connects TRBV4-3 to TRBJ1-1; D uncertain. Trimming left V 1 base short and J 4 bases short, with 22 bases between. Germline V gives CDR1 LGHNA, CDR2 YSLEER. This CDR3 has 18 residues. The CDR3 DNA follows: TGCGCCAGCAGCCAAGTGAATTCTGGTCGTCACAGAACCACTGAAGCTTTCTTT. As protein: CASSQVNSGRHRTTEAFF.

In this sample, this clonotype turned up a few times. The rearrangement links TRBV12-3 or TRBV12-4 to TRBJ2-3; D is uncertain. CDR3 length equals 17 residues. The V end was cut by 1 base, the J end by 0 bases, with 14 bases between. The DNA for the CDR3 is TGTGCCAGCAGTTTAGGGTTGGGGATGCTGAGCACAGATACGCAGTATTTT. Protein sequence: CASSLGLGMLSTDTQYF.

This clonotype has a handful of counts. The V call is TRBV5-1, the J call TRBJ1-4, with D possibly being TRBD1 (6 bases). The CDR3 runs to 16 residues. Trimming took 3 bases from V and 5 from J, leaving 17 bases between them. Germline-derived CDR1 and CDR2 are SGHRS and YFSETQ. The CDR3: CASSSTPVGANEKLFF. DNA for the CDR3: TGCGCCAGCAGCTCCACTCCGGTGGGGGCGAATGAAAAACTGTTTTTT. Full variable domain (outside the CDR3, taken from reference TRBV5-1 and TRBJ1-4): KAGVTQTPRYLIKTRGQQVTLSCSPISGHRSVSWYQQTPGQGLQFLFEYFSETQRNKGNFPGRFSGRQFSNSRSEMNVSTLELGDSALYLCASSSTPVGANEKLFFGSGTQLSVL.

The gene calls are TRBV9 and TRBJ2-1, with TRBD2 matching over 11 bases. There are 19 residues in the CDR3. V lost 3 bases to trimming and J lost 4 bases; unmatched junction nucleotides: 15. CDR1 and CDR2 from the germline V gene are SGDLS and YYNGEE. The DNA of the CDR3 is TGTGCCAGCAGCGGCGCCGGGACTAGCGGAGCCGGGGGATACAATGAGCAGTTCTTC. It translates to CASSGAGTSGAGGYNEQFF. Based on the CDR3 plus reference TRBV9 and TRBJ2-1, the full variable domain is DSGVTQTPKHLITATGQRVTLRCSPRSGDLSVYWYQQSLDQGLQFLIQYYNGEERAKGNILERFSAQQFPDLHSELNLSSLELGDSALYFCASSGAGTSGAGGYNEQFFGPGTRLTVL.

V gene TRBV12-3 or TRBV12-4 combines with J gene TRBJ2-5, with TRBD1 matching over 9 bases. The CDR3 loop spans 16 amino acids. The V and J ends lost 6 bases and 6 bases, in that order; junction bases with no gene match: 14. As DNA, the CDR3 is TGTGCCAGCAGCCCTGCCGCGCGGACAGGGGTTAAGACCCAGTACTTC. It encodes CASSPAARTGVKTQYF.

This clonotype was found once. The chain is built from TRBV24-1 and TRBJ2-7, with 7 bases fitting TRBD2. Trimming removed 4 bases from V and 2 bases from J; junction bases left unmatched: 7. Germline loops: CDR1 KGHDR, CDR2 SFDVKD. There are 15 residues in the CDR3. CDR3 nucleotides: TGTGCCACCAGTGACAGCGGGACGAACACCTACGAGCAGTACTTC. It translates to CATSDSGTNTYEQYF.

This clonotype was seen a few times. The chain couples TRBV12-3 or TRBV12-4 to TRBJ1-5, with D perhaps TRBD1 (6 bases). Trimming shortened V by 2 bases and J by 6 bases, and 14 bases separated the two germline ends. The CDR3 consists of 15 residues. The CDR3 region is CASSLRGNSPQPQHF. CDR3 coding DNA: TGTGCCAGCAGTTTAAGGGGGAATTCACCTCAGCCCCAGCATTTT.

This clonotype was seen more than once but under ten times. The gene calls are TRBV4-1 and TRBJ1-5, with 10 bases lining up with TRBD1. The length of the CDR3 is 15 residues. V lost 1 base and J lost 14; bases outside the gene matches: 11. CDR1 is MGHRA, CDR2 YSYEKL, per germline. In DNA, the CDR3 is TGCGCCAGCAGCCAAGGGGGGACAGGGGCTCGCGGGGAGCATTTT. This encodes CASSQGGTGARGEHF.

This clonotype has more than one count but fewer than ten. CDR3 nucleotide sequence: TGTGCCAGCAGCTTAGCGAGACAGACTATAACCGGGGAGCTGTTTTTT. Its protein is CASSLARQTITGELFF. V usage is TRBV7-9 and J usage is TRBJ2-2; the D call may be TRBD1 or TRBD2 (5 bases each). CDR1 is SEHNR, CDR2 FQNEAQ, per germline (reference sequence). V shed 0 bases and J shed 5 bases, with 13 bases lying between them. The CDR3 is 16 residues long.

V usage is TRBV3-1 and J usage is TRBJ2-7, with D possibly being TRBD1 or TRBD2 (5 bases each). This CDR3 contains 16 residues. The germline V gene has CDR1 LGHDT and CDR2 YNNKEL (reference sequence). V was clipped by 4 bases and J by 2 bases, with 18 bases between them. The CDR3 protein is CASSLSGTGYAYEQYF. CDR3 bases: TGTGCCAGCAGCCTCTCGGGGACGGGCTACGCCTACGAGCAGTACTTC.

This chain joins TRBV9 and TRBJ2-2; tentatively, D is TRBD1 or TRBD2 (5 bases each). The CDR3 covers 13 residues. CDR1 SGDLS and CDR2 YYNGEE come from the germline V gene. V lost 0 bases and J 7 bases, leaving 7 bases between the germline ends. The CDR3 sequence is CASSVGGVGELFF. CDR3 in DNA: TGTGCCAGCAGCGTAGGAGGGGTCGGGGAGCTGTTTTTT.

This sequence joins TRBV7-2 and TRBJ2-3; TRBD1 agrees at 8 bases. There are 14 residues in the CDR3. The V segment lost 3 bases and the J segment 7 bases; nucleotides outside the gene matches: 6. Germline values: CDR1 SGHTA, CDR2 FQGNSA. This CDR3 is CASSFPGGRNTQYF. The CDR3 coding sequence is TGTGCCAGCAGCTTTCCAGGGGGCCGCAATACGCAGTATTTT.

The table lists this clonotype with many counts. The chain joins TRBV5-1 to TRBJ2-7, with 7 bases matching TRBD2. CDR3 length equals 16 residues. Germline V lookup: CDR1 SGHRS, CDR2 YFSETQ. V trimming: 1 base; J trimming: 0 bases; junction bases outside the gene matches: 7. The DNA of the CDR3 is TGCGCCAGCAGCTTGTCCGCGGGGGAGTACTCCTACGAGCAGTACTTC. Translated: CASSLSAGEYSYEQYF.

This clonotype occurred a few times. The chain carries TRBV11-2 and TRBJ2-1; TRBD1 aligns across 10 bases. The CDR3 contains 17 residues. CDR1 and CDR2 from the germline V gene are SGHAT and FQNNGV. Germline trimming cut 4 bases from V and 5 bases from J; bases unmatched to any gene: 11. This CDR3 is CASSSPNADRGDNEQFF. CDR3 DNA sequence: TGTGCCAGCAGCTCGCCCAATGCGGACAGGGGGGACAATGAGCAGTTCTTC.

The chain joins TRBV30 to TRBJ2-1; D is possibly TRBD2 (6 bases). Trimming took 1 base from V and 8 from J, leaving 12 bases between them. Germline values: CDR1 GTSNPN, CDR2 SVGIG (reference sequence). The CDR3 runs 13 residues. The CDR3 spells CAWSATGADEQFF. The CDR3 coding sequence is TGTGCCTGGAGTGCAACGGGAGCGGATGAGCAGTTCTTC.

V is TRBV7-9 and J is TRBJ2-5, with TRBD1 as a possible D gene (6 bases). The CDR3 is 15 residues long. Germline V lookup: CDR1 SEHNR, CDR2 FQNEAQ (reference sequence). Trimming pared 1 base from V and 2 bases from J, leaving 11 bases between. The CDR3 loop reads CASSLVVGTQETQYF. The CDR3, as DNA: TGTGCCAGCAGCTTAGTAGTGGGGACACAAGAGACCCAGTACTTC.

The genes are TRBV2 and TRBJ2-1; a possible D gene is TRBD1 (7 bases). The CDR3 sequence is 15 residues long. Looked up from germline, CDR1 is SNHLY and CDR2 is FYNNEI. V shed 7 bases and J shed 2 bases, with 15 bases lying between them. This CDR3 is CASIYQGEAYNEQFF. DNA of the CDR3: TGTGCCAGCATTTACCAGGGGGAGGCCTACAATGAGCAGTTCTTC.

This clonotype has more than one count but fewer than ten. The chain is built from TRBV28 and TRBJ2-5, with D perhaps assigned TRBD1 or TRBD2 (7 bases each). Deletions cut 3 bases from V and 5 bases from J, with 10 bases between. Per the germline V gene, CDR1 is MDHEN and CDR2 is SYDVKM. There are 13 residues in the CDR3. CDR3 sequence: CASSFQGGETQYF. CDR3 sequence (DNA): TGTGCCAGCAGTTTTCAGGGGGGGGAGACCCAGTACTTC.

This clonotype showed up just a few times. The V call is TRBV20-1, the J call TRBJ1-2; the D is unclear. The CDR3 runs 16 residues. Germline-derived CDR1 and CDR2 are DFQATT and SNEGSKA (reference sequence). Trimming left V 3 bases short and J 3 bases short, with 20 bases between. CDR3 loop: CSASPLHGPSDYGYTF. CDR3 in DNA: TGCAGTGCTAGTCCCCTACACGGGCCAAGTGACTATGGCTACACCTTC.

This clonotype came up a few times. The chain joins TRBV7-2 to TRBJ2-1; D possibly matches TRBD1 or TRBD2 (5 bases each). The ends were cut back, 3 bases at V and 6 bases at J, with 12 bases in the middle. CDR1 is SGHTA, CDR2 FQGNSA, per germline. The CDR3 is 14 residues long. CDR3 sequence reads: CASSFGRDGNEQFF. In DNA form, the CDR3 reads TGTGCCAGCAGCTTTGGCAGGGACGGCAATGAGCAGTTCTTC.